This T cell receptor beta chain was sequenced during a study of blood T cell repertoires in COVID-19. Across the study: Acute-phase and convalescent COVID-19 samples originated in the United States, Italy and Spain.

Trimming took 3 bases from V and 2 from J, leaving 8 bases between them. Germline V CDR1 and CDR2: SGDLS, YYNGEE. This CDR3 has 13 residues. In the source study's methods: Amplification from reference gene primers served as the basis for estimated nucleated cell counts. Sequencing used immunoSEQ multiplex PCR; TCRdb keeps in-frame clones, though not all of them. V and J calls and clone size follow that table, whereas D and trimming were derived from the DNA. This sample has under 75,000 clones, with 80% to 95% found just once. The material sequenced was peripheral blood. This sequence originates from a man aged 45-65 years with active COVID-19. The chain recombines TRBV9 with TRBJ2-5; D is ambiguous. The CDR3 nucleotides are TGTGCCAGCAGCGCCTCACTACAAGAGACCCAGTACTTC. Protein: CASSASLQETQYF.